This T cell receptor (beta chain) comes out of a study of T cell clusters in autoimmune cytopenias (dated by TCRdb to 2018 to 2020). In terms of the full investigation: A median TRB sequencing depth of roughly 47,000 reads per sample was reached, and a median of roughly 2,000 distinct TRB clonotypes per sample was obtained. In autoimmune cytopenia patients, peripheral blood TRB and IGH repertoires were sequenced during active disease and over treatment follow-up, together with healthy, CLL and autoimmune hepatitis controls. The study was designed to test whether a disease-specific immune repertoire signature usable as a blood-based biomarker is carried by autoimmune cytopenia patients. The paper's findings and limits, for the study overall: In the comparison of secondary cytopenia with CLL, no cluster-lack signature showed up, apparently because the dominant lymphoma-associated repertoire masked the signature. The T cell clusters were defined in silico only, and their functional role remained to be validated experimentally. TRB repertoire shifts, with less even repertoires in secondary cytopenia and CLL, mostly reflected lymphoma bias rather than autoimmunity. Healthy donors had almost three times as many exclusive TRB clusters as active autoimmune hepatitis patients, a finding consistent with an autoimmunity-wide signature. A lack of physiological T cell clusters in primary autoimmune cytopenia patients was suggested by GLIPH, as 51 clusters were found to be exclusive to healthy donors versus approximately 17 exclusive to patients.

The CDR3 goes from the cysteine to the phenylalanine over 15 residues. The DNA is unrecorded. Sequences SGHRS (CDR1) and YFSETQ (CDR2) are obtained from the germline V gene. TRB rearrangements were amplified by multiplex PCR using a touch-down protocol with TRB-A and TRB-B primer pools mixed in one tube. Illumina adapters and sample indices were added to the amplicons through two consecutive PCR reactions using Phusion HS II polymerase. After gel purification with the NucleoSpin Gel and PCR Clean-up kit, the amplicons were quantified by Qubit and checked for quality on an Agilent 2100 Bioanalyzer. Sequencing of the libraries was done on an Illumina MiSeq with 600-cycle, single-indexed, paired-end runs. In the authors' own workflow: TRB reads were aligned and assembled with MiXCR version 2.1.12 using the default MiXCR reference library. A clone was defined by each unique CDR3 nucleotide sequence, and the analysis included only productive sequences with two or more reads. To assess repertoire diversity, an R script computed alpha-parameterized diversity profiles (alpha 0 to 5), which included the Shannon (alpha 1) and Simpson (alpha 2) indices. The tcR package was used to compute combinatorial TRB VJ usage, which was then compared between cohorts by principal component analysis with ade4. Using GLIPH, TCRbeta CDR3s were clustered on pairs of cohorts matched for age and read depth, and a Wilcoxon test was used to compare cluster frequencies. TCRdb reprocessed the reads and assigns one entry to each CDR3 protein sequence, leaving out DNA. The V and J calls, along with clone size, are taken from TCRdb and not from the paper's own processing. This sample's table contains thousands of distinct CDR3 sequences. Roughly 20% of the sample is in the top ten clones.

A note on this clonotype: Its antigen remains undetermined.

Per sample, roughly 250 ng of peripheral blood genomic DNA, approximately 37,500 genome equivalents, was used for TRB amplification. The TCR comes from a human donor with an autoimmune cytopenia or autoimmune hepatitis (not recorded which). Sequenced sample: peripheral blood. Here the chain combines TRBV5-1 and TRBJ1-3. The CDR3 loop reads CASSLTLGSLNTIYF.